Following are 32 T cell receptor beta chains from one sample sequenced in a study of shared clonotypes between healthy human individuals. Measured with immunoSEQ multiplex PCR; TCRdb has only the in-frame clones, and not every one. The sample contains about 2.3 million clones, roughly 90% of which appear only once. Sequencing was done on a sample of naive CD4+ T cells from PBMCs. Subset defined: CD45RA+ positively selected. The receptor source for this set is a young man in good health. Some clones in this sample may be carry-over from other donors' samples.

The chain has TRBV5-1 and TRBJ2-7, with 15 bases matching TRBD2. V was pared by 7 bases and J by 6 bases, with 8 bases of the junction left unmatched. This CDR3 is 15 amino acids long. Germline assignment: CDR1 SGHRS and CDR2 YFSETQ. In nucleotides, the CDR3 is TGCGCCAGCGTCGGACTAGCGGGAGGGCCAACCGAGCAGTACTTC. As protein: CASVGLAGGPTEQYF.

The genes are TRBV28 and TRBJ1-2, with D maybe TRBD1 (5 bases). This CDR3 contains 14 residues. V lost 5 bases to trimming and J lost 7 bases, with 17 bases between them. The germline CDR1 and CDR2 sequences are MDHEN and SYDVKM. In nucleotides, the CDR3 is TGTGCCAGCAGTACTCTCGGGGGGAGTCGTGGCTACACCTTC. Its protein product is CASSTLGGSRGYTF.

This clone was seen more than once but under ten times. Different DNA sequences within this sample yield the same CDR3. J is TRBJ1-1 and V is TRBV19, with 7 bases lining up with TRBD1. CDR3 length: 14 amino acids. Germline trimming cut 2 bases from V and 5 bases from J; bases unmatched to any gene: 5. Germline-derived CDR1 and CDR2 are LNHDA and SQIVND (reference sequence). The CDR3 sequence: CASSIRQGGTEAFF. The CDR3 DNA reads TGTGCCAGTAGTATAAGACAGGGAGGGACTGAAGCTTTCTTT.

V usage is TRBV5-4 and J usage is TRBJ2-3; D perhaps matches TRBD1 (6 bases). This CDR3 is 15 amino acids long. Germline CDR1 reads SGHNT; CDR2 reads YYREEE (reference sequence). V was pared by 3 bases and J by 0 bases, with 11 bases between. The CDR3, as DNA: TGTGCCAGCAGCTCAGGGGTTTTTAGCACAGATACGCAGTATTTT. It translates to CASSSGVFSTDTQYF.

The chain links TRBV6-5 to TRBJ1-1; unclear D gene. Trimming removed 6 bases at V and 3 bases at J, with 14 bases between. CDR1 and CDR2 (germline): MNHEY, SVGAGI. This CDR3 has 14 amino acids. CDR3 sequence reads: CASSPWQLDTEAFF. Written as DNA, the CDR3 is TGTGCCAGCAGCCCGTGGCAACTTGACACTGAAGCTTTCTTT.

In regard to this clone: This CDR3 is also generated by other DNA sequences in the sample. The chain couples TRBV29-1 to TRBJ2-3; D is perhaps TRBD2 (6 bases). Germline lookup yields CDR1 SQVTM and CDR2 ANQGSEA. The CDR3 extends over 13 amino acids. V gave up 4 bases and J gave up 2 bases, with 10 bases separating them. In DNA form, the CDR3 reads TGCAGCGTTGGGACTATTCTCACAGATACGCAGTATTTT. Protein product: CSVGTILTDTQYF.

The rearrangement links TRBV2 to TRBJ2-1; unclear D gene. V was shortened by 2 bases and J by 5 bases, with 16 bases between the two germline ends. This CDR3 spans 16 amino acids. CDR1 and CDR2 (germline): SNHLY, FYNNEI. CDR3 loop: CASSELAARLDNEQFF. Here the CDR3 DNA reads TGTGCCAGCAGTGAATTGGCGGCTAGATTGGACAATGAGCAGTTCTTC.

This chain links TRBV18 with TRBJ1-1; no clear D gene. CDR1 is KGHSH, CDR2 LQKENI, per germline. V lost 3 bases to trimming and J lost 5 bases, with 16 bases between them. The CDR3 has 15 residues. The CDR3 protein is CASSPRPGIGTEAFF. In DNA form, the CDR3 reads TGTGCCAGCTCACCTCGCCCGGGGATTGGAACTGAAGCTTTCTTT.

The chain carries TRBV9 and TRBJ2-3; possibly TRBD1 for D (5 bases). V lost 1 base to trimming and J lost 5 bases, with 14 bases between them. Germline V gene data show CDR1 as SGDLS and CDR2 as YYNGEE. CDR3 size: 15 residues. The CDR3 protein is CASSVNSLGQDTQYF. The CDR3 DNA is TGTGCCAGCAGCGTAAATTCGTTGGGGCAAGATACGCAGTATTTT.

The chain combines TRBV19 with TRBJ2-7; D is unclear. The CDR3 covers 14 residues. The V gene lost 5 bases and the J gene lost 0 bases, with 11 bases spanning the gap. Germline loops: CDR1 LNHDA, CDR2 SQIVND (reference sequence). For the CDR3, the DNA is TGTGCCAGTAGTTCCCCGGAGAGCTCCTACGAGCAGTACTTC. Protein product: CASSSPESSYEQYF.

This clone has more than one count but fewer than ten. V is TRBV2 and J is TRBJ1-5; perhaps TRBD1 as D (5 bases). Germline V CDR1 and CDR2: SNHLY, FYNNEI. The CDR3 is 15 amino acids. The V end was cut by 6 bases, the J end by 1 base, with 13 bases between. The CDR3 sequence: CASRDRGESNQPQHF. CDR3 nucleotides: TGTGCCAGCAGGGATAGGGGTGAGAGCAATCAGCCCCAGCATTTT.

The gene calls are TRBV5-4 and TRBJ1-1; D perhaps matches TRBD1 (6 bases). With 0 bases removed from V and 4 bases from J, the gap between germline ends came to 13 bases. The CDR3 length is 15 residues. Per the germline V gene, CDR1 is SGHNT and CDR2 is YYREEE (reference sequence). This CDR3 reads CASSLAIGGGTEAFF. The CDR3 DNA reads TGTGCCAGCAGCTTGGCCATAGGGGGTGGCACTGAAGCTTTCTTT.

The gene calls are TRBV10-3 and TRBJ1-5, with D possibly matching TRBD1 (6 bases). V shed 0 bases and J shed 3 bases, with 15 bases lying between them. CDR1 ENHRY and CDR2 SYGVKD come from the germline V gene. This CDR3 contains 17 residues. The chain's CDR3 is CAISESSRGAVNQPQHF. The CDR3 DNA follows: TGTGCCATCAGTGAGTCGTCCCGGGGGGCAGTCAATCAGCCCCAGCATTTT.

The chain recombines TRBV4-1 with TRBJ2-3; D possibly corresponds to TRBD2 (6 bases). The germline V gene encodes CDR1 MGHRA and CDR2 YSYEKL. The CDR3 contains 13 residues. Trimming shortened V by 6 bases and J by 2 bases, and 9 bases separated the two germline ends. The CDR3 reads CASSRGNTDTQYF. The DNA of the CDR3 is TGCGCCAGCAGTCGGGGGAACACAGATACGCAGTATTTT.

This chain links TRBV9 with TRBJ2-3; 9 nucleotides agree with TRBD1. V was pared by 0 bases and J by 4 bases, with 3 bases of the junction left unmatched. Germline CDR1 SGDLS, CDR2 YYNGEE. The CDR3 spans 15 residues. The CDR3 sequence: CASSVVRTGADTQYF. The CDR3 coding sequence is TGTGCCAGCAGCGTAGTGAGGACAGGGGCAGATACGCAGTATTTT.

This clone came up once. V is TRBV2 and J is TRBJ2-2; TRBD1 aligns across 7 bases. Germline V gene sequence: CDR1 SNHLY, CDR2 FYNNEI. This CDR3 has 14 residues. V trimming: 7 bases; J trimming: 7 bases; junction bases outside the gene matches: 9. The DNA for the CDR3 is TGTGCCAGCATGTCCAGGGGGTGGGACGGGGAGCTGTTTTTT. Amino acid sequence: CASMSRGWDGELFF.

The genes are TRBV5-1 and TRBJ1-4, with D possibly being TRBD1 (5 bases). The V gene lost 7 bases and the J gene lost 0 bases, with 16 bases spanning the gap. The germline CDR1 and CDR2 sequences are SGHRS and YFSETQ. This CDR3 is 16 amino acids long. The CDR3 protein is CASRPQDPATNEKLFF. In DNA, the CDR3 is TGCGCCAGCCGACCACAGGATCCTGCAACTAATGAAAAACTGTTTTTT.

The V gene is TRBV4-1, the J gene TRBJ2-7, with 10 bases that match TRBD2. Germline CDR1 is MGHRA and CDR2 is YSYEKL. Trimming removed 3 bases from V and 4 bases from J; junction bases left unmatched: 6. The CDR3 has 15 residues. Here the CDR3 DNA reads TGCGCCAGCAGCCAGCCGGCTAGCGGGAGATACGAGCAGTACTTC. Protein product: CASSQPASGRYEQYF.

The chain is built from TRBV6-6 and TRBJ1-2; D is possibly TRBD1 (6 bases). Trimming removed 2 bases from V and 0 bases from J, with 10 bases in between. The CDR3 extends over 15 amino acids. Germline CDR1 is MNHNY and CDR2 is SVGAGI (reference sequence). The chain's CDR3 is CASSYGDTTNYGYTF. The CDR3 coding sequence is TGTGCCAGCAGTTACGGGGACACCACTAACTATGGCTACACCTTC.

The rearrangement links TRBV6-5 to TRBJ2-7; 8 nucleotides align to TRBD2. Per germline, CDR1 MNHEY and CDR2 SVGAGI. This CDR3 comprises 14 residues. J gave up 3 bases and V 6 bases, and 7 bases lay outside the gene matches. This chain's CDR3 is CASSRLATNYEQYF. For the CDR3, the DNA is TGTGCCAGCAGCCGACTAGCGACGAACTACGAGCAGTACTTC.

The chain couples TRBV27 to TRBJ2-2; D call uncertain. Germline-derived CDR1 and CDR2 are MNHEY and SMNVEV (reference sequence). This CDR3 comprises 15 residues. The ends were cut back, 1 base at V and 5 bases at J, with 11 bases in the middle. The CDR3 is CASSLWARTTGELFF. The CDR3 coding sequence is TGTGCCAGCAGTTTATGGGCGAGGACGACCGGGGAGCTGTTTTTT.

Worth noting for this clone: The same CDR3 is also encoded by other DNA sequences in this sample. V and J are TRBV7-9 and TRBJ1-3; 7 bases line up with TRBD1. J gave up 2 bases and V 5 bases, and 3 bases lay outside the gene matches. The CDR3 contains 14 residues. Germline-derived CDR1 and CDR2 are SEHNR and FQNEAQ (reference sequence). The CDR3 reads CASSGQGAGNTIYF. CDR3 nucleotides: TGTGCCAGCAGCGGTCAGGGGGCTGGAAACACCATATATTTT.

The chain couples TRBV27 to TRBJ2-4; D is unresolved. With 2 bases removed from V and 8 bases from J, the gap between germline ends came to 13 bases. CDR3 size: 14 residues. Germline values: CDR1 MNHEY, CDR2 SMNVEV (reference sequence). The CDR3 bases are TGTGCCAGCAGTTTAAACAGACGTGTCGACATTCAGTACTTC. Amino acids: CASSLNRRVDIQYF.

V gene TRBV28 combines with J gene TRBJ2-1; no clear D. Germline V gives CDR1 MDHEN, CDR2 SYDVKM. V lost 3 bases, J lost 5 bases, and 17 bases lay in between. The CDR3 has 16 residues. CDR3 in amino acids: CASSFWSGRGNNEQFF. The CDR3 DNA reads as TGTGCCAGCAGTTTTTGGTCCGGCCGTGGGAACAATGAGCAGTTCTTC.

The rearrangement joins TRBV7-3 to TRBJ2-5, with D perhaps TRBD2 (5 bases). The CDR3 spans 13 residues. The V gene's germline CDR1 is SGHTA and CDR2 FQGTGA. V was pared by 3 bases and J by 4 bases, with 9 bases between. The CDR3 sequence is CASSFGGPETQYF. The CDR3 DNA follows: TGTGCCAGCAGCTTTGGAGGCCCAGAGACCCAGTACTTC.

This chain links TRBV6-1 with TRBJ2-3, with D perhaps being TRBD1 or TRBD2 (7 bases each). V was clipped by 5 bases and J by 3 bases, with 15 bases between them. Germline loops: CDR1 MNHNS, CDR2 SASEGT. The CDR3 consists of 15 residues. CDR3 loop: CASSTTGRETDTQYF. DNA of the CDR3: TGTGCCAGCAGTACGACAGGGCGGGAGACAGATACGCAGTATTTT.

The chain is built from TRBV5-4 and TRBJ1-2, with D maybe TRBD1 (5 bases). Between the trimmed V and J ends, which lost 4 bases and 2 bases, there was a span of 12 bases. Germline CDR1 and CDR2: SGHNT and YYREEE (reference sequence). This CDR3 comprises 14 residues. The CDR3 protein is CASSGGTSNYGYTF. CDR3 DNA: TGTGCCAGCAGCGGGGGGACGTCGAACTATGGCTACACCTTC. Full variable domain (rest looked up from reference TRBV5-4 and TRBJ1-2): ETGVTQSPTHLIKTRGQQVTLRCSSQSGHNTVSWYQQALGQGPQFIFQYYREEENGRGNFPPRFSGLQFPNYSSELNVNALELDDSALYLCASSGGTSNYGYTFGSGTRLTVV.

The chain recombines TRBV5-5 with TRBJ1-2; D unresolved. This CDR3 contains 15 residues. V lost 0 bases and J lost 5, with 14 bases in between. Germline CDR1 SGHKS, CDR2 YYEKEE (reference sequence). The CDR3 nucleotides read TGTGCCAGCAGCTTGGCCCCAGAGGGCCATTATGGCTACACCTTC. Its translation is CASSLAPEGHYGYTF.

A word on this clone: Different DNA sequences within this sample yield the same CDR3. This rearrangement joins TRBV27 to TRBJ2-7; TRBD1 matches at 7 bases. The CDR3 is 14 amino acids. The ends lost 7 bases at V and 0 bases at J; junction bases unmatched: 6. The germline V gene has CDR1 MNHEY and CDR2 SMNVEV (reference sequence). CDR3 nucleotides: TGTGCCAGCACCCGGGACAGAGCCTCCTACGAGCAGTACTTC. Translation: CASTRDRASYEQYF.

The genes are TRBV19 and TRBJ2-7, with TRBD2 as a possible D gene (5 bases). CDR1 LNHDA and CDR2 SQIVND come from the germline V gene (reference sequence). The CDR3 has 12 amino acids. V lost 2 bases and J 6 bases, leaving 8 bases between the germline ends. The CDR3 DNA follows: TGTGCCAGTAGTATATTGGGGAGCGAGCAGTACTTC. Translating it yields CASSILGSEQYF. Based on the CDR3 plus reference TRBV19 and TRBJ2-7, the full variable domain is DGGITQSPKYLFRKEGQNVTLSCEQNLNHDAMYWYRQDPGQGLRLIYYSQIVNDFQKGDIAEGYSVSREKKESFPLTVTSAQKNPTAFYLCASSILGSEQYFGPGTRLTVT.

Concerning this clone itself: One junction end does not reproduce the germline sequence, and a read error may be involved. The chain is built from TRBV7-8 and TRBJ2-3; 8 bases map to TRBD1. This CDR3 comprises 12 residues. CDR1 SGHVS and CDR2 FQNEAQ come from the germline V gene. In nucleotides, the CDR3 is TGTGCCAGCAGCTTACCCGCCGGGGACAGGAGGTTT. Amino acid sequence: CASSLPAGDRRF.

As for this clone: Other DNA sequences in this specimen translate into the identical CDR3. The genes are TRBV6-5 and TRBJ2-7, with D hard to call. Trimming stripped 6 bases from V and 1 base from J, with 10 bases between. The germline CDR1 and CDR2 sequences are MNHEY and SVGAGI. CDR3 length equals 13 residues. CDR3 loop: CASRPPYSYEQYF. CDR3 coding DNA: TGTGCCAGCAGGCCTCCTTATTCCTACGAGCAGTACTTC.